One sample yielded the 21 T cell receptor beta chains listed below, sequenced in a study of T cell repertoires in cytomegalovirus infection. MiXCR, applied by TCRdb to the reads, yields one record per CDR3 protein. The sample contains 250,000 to 300,000 distinct CDR3 sequences, over 15% of which appear only once. The sequencing input was CD8+ T cells from PBMCs. The receptors come from a human donor in good health (CMV status not recorded). Some clones in this sample may be carry-over from other donors' samples.

The table lists this clonotype with many counts. The chain employs TRBV11-2 and TRBJ1-2; a weak D match, TRBD1 (6 bases). The V gene's germline CDR1 is SGHAT and CDR2 FQNNGV. This CDR3 region has 13 residues. Trimming cost V 2 bases and J 7 bases, with 11 bases left between them. CDR3 in amino acids: CASSLRGGPGYTF. In DNA, the CDR3 is TGTGCCAGCAGCTTAAGGGGGGGTCCTGGCTACACCTTC.

This clonotype was detected only a few times. The chain is built from TRBV5-1 and TRBJ1-1, with D hard to call. The CDR3 sequence is 13 residues long. The germline CDR1 and CDR2 sequences are SGHRS and YFSETQ. V gave up 0 bases and J gave up 10 bases, with 13 bases separating them. The CDR3 reads CASSLDPTGAAFF. The CDR3 nucleotides read TGCGCCAGCAGCTTGGACCCCACCGGCGCAGCTTTCTTT. Filled out from reference TRBV5-1 and TRBJ1-1, the complete variable domain reads KAGVTQTPRYLIKTRGQQVTLSCSPISGHRSVSWYQQTPGQGLQFLFEYFSETQRNKGNFPGRFSGRQFSNSRSEMNVSTLELGDSALYLCASSLDPTGAAFFGQGTRLTVV.

This chain joins TRBV27 and TRBJ1-5; a weak D match, TRBD1 (5 bases). The CDR3 has 16 amino acids. CDR1 and CDR2 (germline): MNHEY, SMNVEV (reference sequence). V lost 2 bases to trimming and J lost 1 base, with 12 bases between them. CDR3 region: CASSLLGDGSNQPQHF. The CDR3 nucleotides are TGTGCCAGCAGTTTACTGGGGGATGGAAGCAATCAGCCCCAGCATTTT.

V and J are TRBV20-1 and TRBJ2-7; D might be TRBD2 (5 bases). The CDR3 spans 14 residues. The V end was cut by 6 bases, the J end by 4 bases, with 19 bases between. Germline V gene data show CDR1 as DFQATT and CDR2 as SNEGSKA (reference sequence). The CDR3 sequence is CSAAIGVLGYEQYF. In nucleotides, the CDR3 is TGCAGTGCAGCCATCGGGGTTTTAGGGTACGAGCAGTACTTC.

This clonotype has more than one count but fewer than ten. The J gene is TRBJ1-2, the V gene TRBV6-1; 9 nucleotides line up with TRBD1. Germline values: CDR1 MNHNS, CDR2 SASEGT. The CDR3 spans 14 residues. V lost 1 base, J lost 4 bases, and 1 base stayed unmatched. CDR3 sequence reads: CASSEGTGAYGYTF. DNA of the CDR3: TGTGCCAGCAGTGAAGGGACAGGGGCCTATGGCTACACCTTC.

A note on this clonotype: Given a much more abundant clone one base away, this may be a read error. The chain carries TRBV7-8 and TRBJ2-5; TRBD2 might be the D (6 bases). The V end lost 6 bases, the J end lost 2 bases, and 7 bases lay between the germline ends. Germline V gene lookup returns CDR1 SGHVS and CDR2 FQNEAQ. The CDR3 totals 12 residues. The CDR3 nucleotides are TGTGCCAGCAGGGGACTGCAAGAGACCCAGTACTTC. This gives the protein CASRGLQETQYF. The entire variable domain, with the rest obtained from reference TRBV7-8 and TRBJ2-5, is as follows: GAGVSQSPRYKVAKRGQDVALRCDPISGHVSLFWYQQALGQGPEFLTYFQNEAQLDKSGLPSDRFFAERPEGSVSTLKIQRTQQEDSAVYLCASRGLQETQYFGPGTRLLVL.

This chain connects TRBV7-3 to TRBJ2-5, with 13 bases aligning to TRBD2. The CDR3 contains 17 residues. V was pared by 5 bases and J by 3 bases, with 9 bases of the junction left unmatched. Germline assignment: CDR1 SGHTA and CDR2 FQGTGA. The CDR3 DNA reads as TGTGCCAGCAGCCACGGACTAGCGGGGGAAGCCGAAGAGACCCAGTACTTC. Translated: CASSHGLAGEAEETQYF.

The rearrangement joins TRBV6-5 to TRBJ2-7; possibly TRBD1 for D (6 bases). This CDR3 has 15 residues. CDR1 MNHEY and CDR2 SVGAGI come from the germline V gene. The V end lost 10 bases, the J end lost 3 bases, and 22 bases lay between the germline ends. The CDR3 is CATTQTGQMNYEQYF. CDR3 sequence (DNA): TGTGCCACCACTCAAACGGGACAAATGAACTACGAGCAGTACTTC.

This chain links TRBV28 with TRBJ2-7, with D possibly TRBD2 on 6 matching bases. The CDR3 is 14 residues long. Germline V gene lookup returns CDR1 MDHEN and CDR2 SYDVKM. The ends were cut back, 10 bases at V and 7 bases at J, with 23 bases in the middle. CDR3 bases: TGTGCCACCGCCCCGCGCGGGGAGGTGCGGGAGCAGTACTTC. Translated: CATAPRGEVREQYF.

The sample holds many counts of this clonotype. The chain uses TRBV12-3 or TRBV12-4 and TRBJ2-2; D gene uncertain. There are 16 residues in the CDR3. Deletions cut 6 bases from V and 1 base from J, with 15 bases between. CDR3 loop: CASSFEALVNTGELFF. CDR3 DNA: TGTGCCAGCAGCTTCGAAGCATTGGTGAACACCGGGGAGCTGTTTTTT.

The V gene is TRBV20-1, the J gene TRBJ2-7; tentatively, D is TRBD1 or TRBD2 (5 bases each). V was shortened by 5 bases and J by 4 bases, with 15 bases between the two germline ends. Germline-derived CDR1 and CDR2 are DFQATT and SNEGSKA (reference sequence). The CDR3 extends over 13 amino acids. The CDR3: CSAPVGVRYEQYF. The DNA for the CDR3 is TGCAGTGCTCCGGTGGGGGTGCGGTACGAGCAGTACTTC.

This clonotype was recorded at least ten times. The CDR3 loop is CASSPPRGLDSPLHF. CDR3 nucleotide sequence: TGTGCCAGCAGCCCGCCGCGGGGGTTGGATTCACCCCTCCACTTT. V is TRBV2 and J is TRBJ1-6; the D gene is possibly TRBD1 (5 bases). This CDR3 spans 15 amino acids. Between the trimmed V and J ends, which lost 6 bases and 8 bases, there was a span of 17 bases. Germline values: CDR1 SNHLY, CDR2 FYNNEI. The entire variable domain, with the rest obtained from reference TRBV2 and TRBJ1-6, is as follows: EPEVTQTPSHQVTQMGQEVILRCVPISNHLYFYWYRQILGQKVEFLVSFYNNEISEKSEIFDDQFSVERPDGSNFTLKIRSTKLEDSAMYFCASSPPRGLDSPLHFGNGTRLTVT.

This clonotype has at least ten counts. This chain joins TRBV4-3 and TRBJ1-2, with 8 bases fitting TRBD1. The germline V gene encodes CDR1 LGHNA and CDR2 YSLEER. The V and J ends lost 5 bases and 4 bases, in that order; junction bases with no gene match: 12. The CDR3 length is 16 residues. The CDR3 DNA reads as TGCGCCAGCAGCTTAGGACAGGGCAACTCCGGCTATGGCTACACCTTC. It encodes CASSLGQGNSGYGYTF.

This clonotype showed up just a few times. This rearrangement joins TRBV5-6 to TRBJ1-1, with 9 nucleotides matching TRBD1. The germline CDR1 and CDR2 sequences are SGHDT and YYEEEE. The ends lost 4 bases at V and 5 bases at J; junction bases unmatched: 6. CDR3 size: 14 residues. CDR3 bases: TGTGCCAGCAGCCAGGGACAGGGTCTGACTGAAGCTTTCTTT. Translation: CASSQGQGLTEAFF.

This clonotype was detected a few times. V usage is TRBV28 and J usage is TRBJ1-5, with D possibly TRBD1 on 6 matching bases. The germline V gene encodes CDR1 MDHEN and CDR2 SYDVKM. The V gene lost 5 bases and the J gene lost 3 bases, with 17 bases spanning the gap. This CDR3 is built from 16 residues. The CDR3 bases are TGTGCCAGCAGTCCCTCCATAGGACAGCACAATCAGCCCCAGCATTTT. Its translation: CASSPSIGQHNQPQHF.

This clonotype was seen ten or more times. The chain carries TRBV2 and TRBJ1-1; 7 bases line up with TRBD1. The CDR3 length is 14 residues. Germline CDR1 and CDR2: SNHLY and FYNNEI. J was trimmed by 1 base and V by 6 bases; bases with no gene match: 5. The CDR3 DNA sequence: TGTGCCAGCAGAACAGGGGAGGGGAACACTGAAGCTTTCTTT. Its protein product is CASRTGEGNTEAFF.

The V gene is TRBV7-8, the J gene TRBJ1-5; D perhaps matches TRBD1 (6 bases). CDR1 is SGHVS, CDR2 FQNEAQ, per germline. The CDR3 loop spans 16 amino acids. The V gene lost 5 bases and the J gene lost 4 bases, with 18 bases spanning the gap. The CDR3 nucleotides are TGTGCCAGCAGCCCAGGGGCCGCGACGGGGAATCAGCCCCAGCATTTT. Protein sequence: CASSPGAATGNQPQHF.

This chain connects TRBV6-2 or TRBV6-3 to TRBJ1-5, with D hard to call. Trimming took 5 bases from V and 0 from J, leaving 8 bases between them. Germline V gene data show CDR1 as MNHEY and CDR2 as SVGEGT. The length of the CDR3 is 14 residues. The CDR3 loop reads CASSTQNSNQPQHF. In DNA form, the CDR3 reads TGTGCCAGCAGTACGCAGAATAGCAATCAGCCCCAGCATTTT.

This clonotype has at least ten counts. This chain links TRBV6-6 with TRBJ1-5; D is uncertain. V lost 2 bases, J lost 5 bases, and 7 bases lay in between. The CDR3 loop spans 13 amino acids. The germline V gene has CDR1 MNHNY and CDR2 SVGAGI (reference sequence). The CDR3, as DNA: TGTGCCAGCAGTTACCCTGGCGATCAGCCCCAGCATTTT. It yields the protein CASSYPGDQPQHF.

The rearrangement uses TRBV20-1 and TRBJ1-5; possible D gene TRBD1, 5 bases. From germline, CDR1 is DFQATT and CDR2 SNEGSKA (reference sequence). The CDR3 covers 14 residues. V shed 5 bases and J shed 2 bases, with 13 bases lying between them. CDR3 bases: TGCAGTGCTCAGGGCAGGGAAGGCAATCAGCCCCAGCATTTT. Encoded protein: CSAQGREGNQPQHF.

The chain recombines TRBV4-1 with TRBJ2-1, with TRBD1 matching over 9 bases. CDR1 and CDR2 from the germline V gene are MGHRA and YSYEKL. The CDR3 loop spans 15 amino acids. J gave up 8 bases and V 6 bases, and 11 bases lay outside the gene matches. This chain's CDR3 is CASRRTGQGWDEQFF. The CDR3 bases are TGCGCCAGCAGACGAACGGGACAGGGATGGGATGAGCAGTTCTTC.